The 18 T cell receptor beta chains below were found in one sample sequenced in a study of identical twins listed by TCRdb under 2016. Receptor libraries were prepared by 5' RACE. TCRdb shows the sequencer as Illumina HiSeq 2000. Using fastp at Q25 and MiXCR, TCRdb reprocessed the public reads and kept productive beta chains. Rows merge per CDR3 protein into single entries with the most common DNA and genes. The sample has hundreds of thousands of distinct CDR3 sequences on record, 8.6% of them singletons. Clones ranked in the top ten supply roughly 0.97% of the sample. In addition, the sample was reused for a study of yellow fever vaccine responses in identical twins.

Sample: PBMCs. Source of these receptors: a woman between 18 and 29 years old in good health.

This clonotype was seen a handful of times. The chain carries TRBV11-1 and TRBJ2-2; D perhaps matches TRBD1 (5 bases). Per germline, CDR1 SGHAT and CDR2 FQDESV (reference sequence). This CDR3 is 14 amino acids long. Trimming left V 5 bases short and J 5 bases short, with 12 bases between. CDR3 region: CASSPGQGTGELFF. The CDR3 region has the DNA TGTGCCAGCAGCCCAGGGCAGGGTACCGGGGAGCTGTTTTTT.

The J gene is TRBJ1-5, the V gene TRBV5-1; D is uncertain. Germline V gene lookup returns CDR1 SGHRS and CDR2 YFSETQ. This CDR3 region has 15 residues. Trimming stripped 0 bases from V and 0 bases from J, with 7 bases between. CDR3 DNA: TGCGCCAGCAGCTTGGGGACGCATAGCAATCAGCCCCAGCATTTT. Translated, it gives CASSLGTHSNQPQHF.

This clonotype was observed many times. V usage is TRBV21-1 and J usage is TRBJ2-7; TRBD1 reflects the table's D call only, with no check against the DNA. TRBV21-1 is reported as a pseudogene. The CDR3 sequence is 18 residues long. The CDR3 protein is CASSKYRTGVSSSYEQYF. The CDR3 DNA is TGTGCCAGCAGCAAATATCGGACAGGGGTCTCTAGCTCCTACGAGCAGTACTTC.

This clonotype has a handful of counts. For the CDR3, the DNA is TGTGCCAGCAGCCCCATCTTGATAGGGTCCTACGAGCAGTACTTC. It is translated as CASSPILIGSYEQYF. This rearrangement joins TRBV7-6 to TRBJ2-7; D call uncertain. The CDR3 is 15 residues long. CDR1 and CDR2 (germline): SGHVS, FNYEAQ. Deletions cut 5 bases from V and 1 base from J, with 15 bases between.

The rearrangement uses TRBV6-5 and TRBJ2-2, with TRBD1 identical over 9 bases. Germline V CDR1 and CDR2: MNHEY, SVGAGI. This CDR3 has 16 residues. The V and J ends lost 0 bases and 5 bases, in that order; junction bases with no gene match: 4. The CDR3: CASSYSRTGATGELFF. The CDR3 DNA is TGTGCCAGCAGTTACTCCCGGACAGGGGCAACCGGGGAGCTGTTTTTT.

V is TRBV10-3 and J is TRBJ2-3; D not certain. The CDR3 loop spans 15 amino acids. The germline V gene encodes CDR1 ENHRY and CDR2 SYGVKD. V lost 0 bases and J 2 bases, leaving 9 bases between the germline ends. This chain's CDR3 is CAISESSEFTDTQYF. DNA of the CDR3: TGTGCCATCAGTGAGTCGTCCGAATTCACAGATACGCAGTATTTT.

This clonotype was picked up a small number of times. The V and J genes are TRBV12-3 or TRBV12-4 and TRBJ2-1; D may correspond to TRBD1 or TRBD2 (5 bases each). CDR3 length: 13 amino acids. V shed 7 bases and J shed 10 bases, with 17 bases lying between them. CDR3 region: CASTIGAFQEQFF. CDR3 DNA sequence: TGTGCCAGCACTATCGGGGCCTTCCAGGAGCAGTTCTTC.

This clonotype has ten or more counts. The chain combines TRBV6-6 with TRBJ1-2; no clear D gene. V dropped 0 bases and J dropped 7 bases, with 6 bases sitting between them. This CDR3 has 12 amino acids. CDR1 and CDR2 (germline): MNHNY, SVGAGI (reference sequence). CDR3 loop: CASSYSMGGYTF. The CDR3 DNA follows: TGTGCCAGCAGTTACTCGATGGGTGGCTACACCTTC.

This clonotype has a handful of counts. The chain carries TRBV5-1 and TRBJ1-1; no clear D gene. Germline V gene lookup returns CDR1 SGHRS and CDR2 YFSETQ. Trimming took 1 base from V and 11 from J, leaving 9 bases between them. The CDR3 loop spans 11 amino acids. The CDR3 DNA is TGCGCCAGCAGCTTGTCCGGACCGGCTTTCTTT. Residues: CASSLSGPAFF.

This sequence joins TRBV7-9 and TRBJ2-1; 13 nucleotides match TRBD2. J gave up 2 bases and V 5 bases, and 3 bases lay outside the gene matches. The CDR3 is 16 residues long. Germline loops: CDR1 SEHNR, CDR2 FQNEAQ (reference sequence). The CDR3 here is CASSPGLAGPYNEQFF. The CDR3 DNA reads TGTGCCAGCAGCCCGGGACTAGCGGGACCCTACAATGAGCAGTTCTTC.

This sequence joins TRBV5-1 and TRBJ2-2, with TRBD1 identical over 7 bases. Germline V gives CDR1 SGHRS, CDR2 YFSETQ. This CDR3 has 15 amino acids. Trimming at V came to 0 bases and at J to 7 bases, leaving 6 bases not matched to a gene. The CDR3 loop is CASSLVGGEYGELFF. The CDR3 DNA reads TGCGCCAGCAGCTTGGTAGGGGGCGAGTACGGGGAGCTGTTTTTT.

CDR3 in DNA: TGTGCCAGCAGCCCCGGACGGATAGCCGACTATGGCTACACCTTC. It specifies CASSPGRIADYGYTF. The rearrangement links TRBV12-3 or TRBV12-4 to TRBJ1-2, with D unresolved. The germline V and J ends were trimmed by 6 bases and 3 bases, with 17 bases remaining between them. The CDR3 consists of 15 residues.

This clonotype was recorded many times. The chain uses TRBV6-2 or TRBV6-3 and TRBJ2-7; D may be TRBD1 (5 bases). The CDR3 spans 14 residues. Deletions cut 5 bases from V and 3 bases from J, with 14 bases between. Per germline, CDR1 MNHEY and CDR2 SVGEGT. In nucleotides, the CDR3 is TGTGCCAGCAGTCCAGGGTGGGGATTCTACGAGCAGTACTTC. Amino acid sequence: CASSPGWGFYEQYF.

V usage is TRBV15 and J usage is TRBJ1-5; tentatively, D is TRBD1 (6 bases). Germline CDR1 reads LNHNV; CDR2 reads YYDKDF (reference sequence). The CDR3 covers 16 residues. The V end was cut by 2 bases, the J end by 0 bases, with 11 bases between. The CDR3 DNA follows: TGTGCCACCAGCAGATGGACAGAGTTTAGCAATCAGCCCCAGCATTTT. Protein: CATSRWTEFSNQPQHF.

This clonotype appeared a few times. This chain uses TRBV4-3 with TRBJ1-5, with D unclear. This CDR3 region has 13 residues. V lost 1 base and J 5 bases, leaving 6 bases between the germline ends. The germline CDR1 and CDR2 sequences are LGHNA and YSLEER. The CDR3 loop reads CASSQGTDQPQHF. DNA for the CDR3: TGCGCCAGCAGCCAAGGGACCGATCAGCCCCAGCATTTT.

The gene calls are TRBV11-2 and TRBJ2-1, with 7 bases lining up with TRBD2. In germline, CDR1 is SGHAT, CDR2 FQNNGV. The J segment lost 3 bases and the V segment lost 3 bases, leaving 8 bases of the junction unmatched. The CDR3 runs to 16 residues. The CDR3 loop is CASSLRLADYYNEQFF. CDR3 bases: TGTGCCAGCAGCTTGAGACTAGCCGATTACTACAATGAGCAGTTCTTC.

About this clonotype: One end of the junction does not line up with germline, which may come from a read error. This chain links TRBV20-1 with TRBJ2-1, with TRBD2 matching 9 bases. The V gene's germline CDR1 is DFQATT and CDR2 SNEGSKA (reference sequence). The CDR3 is 15 amino acids. The CDR3 coding sequence is TGCAGTGCTCGAGATATAGCGGGAGTGTGGGATGAGCAGTTCTTC. Translation: CSARDIAGVWDEQFF.

This clonotype was observed once. The V gene is TRBV27, the J gene TRBJ2-7; the D gene is possibly TRBD1 (5 bases). The CDR3 spans 14 residues. The germline V and J ends were trimmed by 5 bases and 6 bases, with 17 bases remaining between them. Germline V gene data show CDR1 as MNHEY and CDR2 as SMNVEV (reference sequence). CDR3 amino acids: CASSRSGILGEQYF. CDR3 in DNA: TGTGCCAGCAGTAGATCAGGGATTCTGGGCGAGCAGTACTTC.